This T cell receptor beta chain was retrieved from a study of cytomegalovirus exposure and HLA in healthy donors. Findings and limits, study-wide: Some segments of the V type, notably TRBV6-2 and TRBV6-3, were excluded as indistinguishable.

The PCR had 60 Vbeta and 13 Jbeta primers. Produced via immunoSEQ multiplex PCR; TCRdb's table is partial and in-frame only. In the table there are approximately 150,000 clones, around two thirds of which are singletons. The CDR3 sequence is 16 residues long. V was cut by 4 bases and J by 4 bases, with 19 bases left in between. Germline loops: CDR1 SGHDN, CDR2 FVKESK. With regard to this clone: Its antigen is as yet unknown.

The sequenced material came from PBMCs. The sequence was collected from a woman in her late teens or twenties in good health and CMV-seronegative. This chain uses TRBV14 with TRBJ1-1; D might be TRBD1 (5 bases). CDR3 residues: CASSPSYKGLGTEAFF. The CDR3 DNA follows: TGTGCCAGCAGCCCCTCTTATAAGGGGCTGGGCACTGAAGCTTTCTTT.